This TCR beta chain was identified during a study of beta chain features in type 1 diabetes. In the case of this clone: Antigen: not known.

CDR1 and CDR2 from the germline V gene are SGDLS and YYNGEE. CDR3 size: 16 residues. V was pared by 4 bases and J by 0 bases, with 15 bases between. General study points: When Type 1 diabetes patients were examined, their TCRB CDR3s proved moderately but significantly shorter in all four CD4+ subsets. More deletions and fewer insertions at VDJ junctions were found in patients with type 1 diabetes.

Of the isolated RNA, all was reverse transcribed, and so the sequenced material was expressed TCRB transcripts. The read count averaged roughly 4 million across naive, central memory and regulatory T cell samples. Produced via immunoSEQ multiplex PCR; TCRdb's table is partial and in-frame only. This table has some 290,000 clones, 13% to 15% appearing once. The chain employs TRBV9 and TRBJ2-3, with a weak D call TRBD2 (5 bases). The sample taken for sequencing was naive CD4+ T cells from blood. The receptor's source is a man aged 30-40 years with type 1 diabetes. The CDR3 DNA reads TGTGCCAGCAGCCCTGCGGGCCGTTCTAGCACAGATACGCAGTATTTT. Its protein product is CASSPAGRSSTDTQYF.